A selection of T cell receptor beta chains follows, all from one sample in a study of cytomegalovirus exposure and HLA in healthy donors. TCRdb's table, derived via immunoSEQ multiplex PCR, lists solely in-frame clones and lacks some. The table lists around 94,000 clones, approximately 82% of them singletons. The sequenced material came from PBMCs. These receptors were obtained from a man aged 40-49 years in good health and CMV-seronegative. CDR3s include the opening cysteine and the closing phenylalanine or tryptophan. D genes are given only for firm matches. Size tells how often a clone was seen (once, few, many) or the class of an expanded clone, and some rows leave it out.

TRBJ2-1,TRBD1,TRBV6-6,.,CASSNTGGNEQFF,TGTGCCAGCAGTAATACAGGGGGCAATGAGCAGTTCTTC
TRBJ2-7,.,TRBV10-2,.,CASSQMRAGWAGRSYEQYF,TGCGCCAGCAGCCAGATGCGGGCCGGATGGGCAGGACGGTCCTACGAGCAGTACTTC
TRBJ1-4,.,TRBV7-6,.,CASSRLGNEKLFF,TGTGCCAGCTCGAGACTGGGTAATGAAAAACTGTTTTTT
TRBJ2-1,.,TRBV7-9,.,CASSWPVSSYNEQFF,TGTGCCAGCAGCTGGCCAGTAAGCTCCTACAATGAGCAGTTCTTC
TRBJ1-2,.,TRBV11-2,.,CASSQLGDTSGYTF,TGTGCCAGCAGCCAATTAGGGGACACTAGTGGCTACACCTTC
TRBJ1-6,TRBD1,TRBV25-1,.,CASAPATGDNSPLHF,TGTGCCAGCGCCCCGGCGACAGGGGATAATTCACCCCTCCACTTT
TRBJ2-5,TRBD1,TRBV5-1,few,CASSWGTVQETQYF,TGCGCCAGCAGCTGGGGGACAGTCCAAGAGACCCAGTACTTC
TRBJ2-7,.,TRBV4-1,.,CASSQTLTGRYEQYF,TGCGCCAGCAGCCAAACGTTGACAGGAAGGTACGAGCAGTACTTC
TRBJ1-5,.,TRBV27,once,CASSSNLNRQPQHF,TGTGCCAGCAGTTCCAATCTAAACCGGCAGCCCCAGCATTTT
TRBJ1-1,TRBD1,TRBV5-8,few,CASSFQFQGAGTEAFF,TGTGCCAGCAGCTTTCAATTCCAGGGGGCGGGCACTGAAGCTTTCTTT
TRBJ1-2,TRBD1,TRBV19,.,CASSPGTGYINYGYTF,TGTGCCAGTAGTCCGGGGACAGGGTATATTAACTATGGCTACACCTTC
TRBJ1-3,.,TRBV9,.,CASSVEVPRRAGNTIYF,TGTGCCAGCAGCGTAGAGGTCCCTCGCCGGGCTGGAAACACCATATATTTT
TRBJ2-1,TRBD1,TRBV6-1,once,CASSGSLRTGLGEQFF,TGTGCCAGCAGTGGCTCCCTCCGGACAGGGCTCGGGGAGCAGTTCTTC
TRBJ2-7,.,TRBV7-7,.,CASSLGPESYEQYF,TGTGCTAGCAGCTTAGGTCCGGAGTCCTACGAGCAGTACTTC
TRBJ2-7,TRBD2,TRBV11-2,.,CASSLVASGVYEQYF,TGTGCCAGCAGCTTAGTCGCTAGCGGGGTCTACGAGCAGTACTTC
TRBJ1-2,.,TRBV7-9,.,CSSSPTQYGYTF,TGTTCCAGCAGCCCTACCCAATATGGCTACACCTTC
TRBJ1-4,.,TRBV5-1,.,CASSTGQSNEKLFF,TGCGCCAGCAGCACCGGACAGAGTAATGAAAAACTGTTTTTT
TRBJ1-4,TRBD1,TRBV19,.,CASSRQGAGATNEKLFF,TGTGCCAGTAGTAGGCAGGGGGCCGGTGCAACTAATGAAAAACTGTTTTTT
TRBJ2-3,.,TRBV7-5,.,CARSLALAGYTDTQYF,TGTGCCAGAAGCTTAGCCCTAGCGGGGTACACAGATACGCAGTATTTT
TRBJ1-2,.,TRBV4-1,.,CASSPVTGFDGYTF,TGCGCCAGCAGCCCGGTAACAGGGTTTGACGGCTACACCTTC
TRBJ1-1,.,TRBV5-5,once,CASSRNRGNTEAFF,TGTGCCAGCAGCCGGAATCGGGGGAACACTGAAGCTTTCTTT
TRBJ1-6,.,TRBV4-3,.,CASSQEVRAIMNSPLHF,TGCGCCAGCAGCCAAGAGGTCAGGGCTATTATGAATTCACCCCTCCACTTT
TRBJ2-1,TRBD1,TRBV5-1,.,CASSMTGLVGNEQFF,TGCGCCAGCAGCATGACAGGGTTGGTCGGCAATGAGCAGTTCTTC
TRBJ2-1,.,TRBV5-1,few,CASSLDGTGNNEQFF,TGCGCCAGCAGCTTGGATGGAACAGGGAACAATGAGCAGTTCTTC
TRBJ2-2,TRBD1,TRBV11-2,.,CASRGGKQGANTGELFF,TGTGCCAGCAGGGGCGGGAAACAGGGGGCCAACACCGGGGAGCTGTTTTTT
TRBJ1-6,.,TRBV13,.,CASSPTGNSYNSPLHF,TGTGCCAGCAGCCCAACAGGGAACTCCTATAATTCACCCCTCCACTTT
TRBJ1-2,.,TRBV11-2,.,CASSLGGRDGYTF,TGTGCCAGCAGCTTGGGGGGGCGTGATGGCTACACCTTC